Listed below are T cell receptor beta chains from one sample, sequenced in a study of T cell repertoires in cytomegalovirus infection. TCRdb reanalysed the reads using MiXCR and keeps one entry per CDR3 protein. This sample yields under 850,000 distinct CDR3 sequences, of which roughly a third are seen a single time; approximately 18% belongs to the top ten. The antigens these receptors bind are not known. Sequenced material: cultured PBMCs, taken from culture after CMV antigen stimulation. These receptors came from a human donor in good health (CMV status not recorded). Some clones in this sample may be carry-over from other donors' samples. Both conserved end residues are part of each CDR3. Each record gives: D gene, V gene, J gene, clone size, CDR3 protein, CDR3 DNA. D genes are given only for firm matches. Size values are once, few and many counts, or a class for expanded clones, and some rows have none.

>TRBD1|TRBV18|TRBJ1-1|-
CASSAGQGADTEAFF
TGTGCCAGCTCAGCAGGTCAGGGGGCTGACACTGAAGCTTTCTTT
>-|TRBV12-3/TRBV12-4|TRBJ2-5|-
CASRPDGPATQYF
TGTGCCAGCAGACCGGACGGTCCAGCGACCCAGTACTTC
>-|TRBV2|TRBJ2-7|-
CASRPNSHEQYF
TGTGCCAGCAGGCCCAACTCACACGAGCAGTACTTC
>-|TRBV27|TRBJ2-7|-
CASSLRGSVTYEQYF
TGTGCCAGCAGTTTAAGGGGGTCAGTCACCTACGAGCAGTACTTC
>-|TRBV28|TRBJ2-5|-
CASSKGTLLVWTQYF
TGTGCCAGCAGTAAAGGGACCCTTCTCGTCTGGACCCAGTACTTC
>TRBD1|TRBV12-3/TRBV12-4|TRBJ1-4|-
CASRRGQLEKLFF
TGTGCCAGCAGGAGGGGACAGTTGGAAAAACTGTTTTTT
>-|TRBV27|TRBJ2-5|few
CASSITQGGGRETQYF
TGTGCCAGCAGTATCACCCAGGGGGGAGGGCGAGAGACCCAGTACTTC
>-|TRBV7-9|TRBJ1-1|-
CASSLAIRDTEAFF
TGTGCCAGCAGCTTAGCAATCCGGGACACTGAAGCTTTCTTT
>TRBD2|TRBV7-6|TRBJ2-7|few
CASSPGGHGGEQYF
TGTGCCAGCAGCCCGGGGGGGCACGGGGGCGAGCAGTACTTC
>TRBD2|TRBV7-2|TRBJ2-7|-
CASSLVSLAGPYEQYF
TGTGCCAGCAGCTTAGTCTCCCTAGCGGGACCCTACGAGCAGTACTTC
>-|TRBV7-6|TRBJ2-5|-
CASSGTKETQYF
TGTGCCAGCAGCGGCACTAAAGAGACCCAGTACTTC
>TRBD1|TRBV7-6|TRBJ2-5|-
CASSATGGVRETQYF
TGTGCCAGCAGCGCCACAGGGGGCGTTAGGGAGACCCAGTACTTC
>-|TRBV5-5|TRBJ1-1|few
CASSLVGHDTEAFF
TGTGCCAGCAGCTTGGTGGGGCATGACACTGAAGCTTTCTTT
>TRBD1|TRBV11-2|TRBJ2-7|-
CASSLASGDRGGEQYF
TGTGCCAGCAGCTTAGCCTCCGGGGACAGGGGTGGCGAGCAGTACTTC
>-|TRBV14|TRBJ1-2|-
CASSQGGPDGYTF
TGTGCCAGCAGCCAGGGGGGCCCGGATGGCTACACCTTC
>-|TRBV28|TRBJ2-7|-
CASSLSVSGYEQYF
TGTGCCAGCAGTTTATCGGTCAGTGGGTACGAGCAGTACTTC
>-|TRBV18|TRBJ2-5|-
CASSKSGKETQYF
TGTGCCAGCTCCAAGTCCGGCAAAGAGACCCAGTACTTC
>-|TRBV7-2|TRBJ1-3|many
CASSLYTGYRDTIYF
TGTGCCAGCAGCTTATACACAGGGTATCGAGACACCATATATTTT
>-|TRBV27|TRBJ1-4|-
CASSFRWGGKSEKLFF
TGTGCCAGCAGTTTTCGGTGGGGGGGAAAGAGTGAAAAACTGTTTTTT
>-|TRBV7-2|TRBJ2-7|many
CASSFHGREQYF
TGTGCCAGCAGCTTCCACGGGAGAGAGCAGTACTTC
>-|TRBV19|TRBJ1-1|-
CASSKKVGGNTEAFF
TGTGCCAGTAGTAAAAAAGTCGGGGGGAACACTGAAGCTTTCTTT
>-|TRBV29-1|TRBJ1-1|-
CSVEPVNTEAFF
TGCAGCGTTGAACCGGTGAACACTGAAGCTTTCTTT
>-|TRBV7-3|TRBJ2-5|few
CASSYDWKETQYF
TGTGCCAGCAGCTATGACTGGAAAGAGACCCAGTACTTC
>TRBD2|TRBV7-2|TRBJ2-5|-
CACSLTSGEQETQYF
TGTGCCTGCAGCTTAACTAGCGGGGAACAAGAGACCCAGTACTTC
>TRBD2|TRBV12-3/TRBV12-4|TRBJ2-3|few
CASSSQRLAAGTDTQYF
TGTGCCAGCAGTTCCCAGCGACTAGCGGCAGGCACAGATACGCAGTATTTT
>TRBD2|TRBV28|TRBJ2-3|-
CASSSRGGAGGYLGTDTQYF
TGTGCCAGCAGTTCGCGGGGCGGAGCGGGGGGTTACCTTGGCACAGATACGCAGTATTTT
>TRBD2|TRBV5-4|TRBJ2-5|-
CASSGDWGGKDQETQYF
TGTGCCAGCAGCGGGGACTGGGGGGGGAAGGACCAAGAGACCCAGTACTTC
>-|TRBV29-1|TRBJ2-3|-
CSVDSTSTDTQYF
TGCAGCGTTGACAGCACTAGCACAGATACGCAGTATTTT
>-|TRBV28|TRBJ1-2|-
CASSPGQPPGHGYTF
TGTGCCAGCAGTCCAGGACAACCCCCTGGTCATGGCTACACCTTC
>TRBD2|TRBV6-2/TRBV6-3|TRBJ2-1|-
CASNQRGYNEQFF
TGTGCCAGCAACCAGCGGGGCTACAATGAGCAGTTCTTC
>-|TRBV7-9|TRBJ1-2|-
CASSFRSRSGYTF
TGTGCCAGCAGCTTTCGGAGTCGAAGTGGCTACACCTTC
>-|TRBV18|TRBJ2-3|-
CASSPRRARTDTQYF
TGTGCCAGCTCACCGAGGAGGGCCCGCACAGATACGCAGTATTTT
>TRBD2|TRBV6-5|TRBJ2-5|-
CASSYSPAGDQETQYF
TGTGCCAGCAGTTACTCCCCAGCGGGAGACCAAGAGACCCAGTACTTC
>-|TRBV7-4|TRBJ2-7|few
CASNPPGSYEQYF
TGTGCCAGCAACCCACCAGGTTCCTACGAGCAGTACTTC